The clone carrying this T cell receptor beta chain was picked up a small number of times. The sample originates from a study of control samples from healthy donors and cancer patients. Clones were read by immunoSEQ multiplex PCR, and TCRdb kept only the in-frame ones, dropping some. The sample contains some 140,000 clones, 88% of which appear only once. The germline V and J ends were trimmed by 2 bases and 4 bases, with 12 bases remaining between them. Germline assignment: CDR1 SGHAT and CDR2 FQDESV (reference sequence). This CDR3 comprises 15 residues. The sequenced sample consisted of blood. The receptor's source is a woman aged 25 to 39 in good health. The J gene is TRBJ2-1, the V gene TRBV11-1; D is uncertain. CDR3 region: CASSLSPHQYNEQFF. Here the CDR3 DNA reads TGTGCCAGCAGCTTATCACCCCACCAGTACAATGAGCAGTTCTTC.